Below, 18 T cell receptor beta chains from the same sample are listed, as sequenced in a study of blood T cells in healthy people across ages. Alongside a J-beta primer mix, a sample-barcoded 5' primer served in a second PCR lasting roughly 7 to 11 cycles. Using its own MiXCR run on the 5' RACE reads, TCRdb lists one record per CDR3 protein. Of hundreds of thousands of distinct CDR3 sequences listed, under 45% were seen once; the top ten hold about 19%. Sequenced material: blood. The receptors derive from a man aged 55 to 70 in good health.

V and J are TRBV3-1 and TRBJ2-1; D is perhaps TRBD1 or TRBD2 (5 bases each). The CDR3 sequence is 13 residues long. CDR1 LGHDT and CDR2 YNNKEL come from the germline V gene (reference sequence). Between the trimmed V and J ends, which lost 2 bases and 9 bases, there was a span of 11 bases. The CDR3 DNA reads as TGTGCCAGCAGCCAACTCGAGGGGAGTGAGCAGTTCTTC. It yields the protein CASSQLEGSEQFF.

This CDR3 is CASSFRQGSLNEQYF. In DNA, the CDR3 is TGTGCCAGCAGCTTCCGACAGGGCTCCCTGAATGAGCAGTACTTC. The gene calls are TRBV7-9 and TRBJ2-7; 7 bases line up with TRBD1. The CDR3 is 15 residues long. Trimming at V came to 3 bases and at J to 7 bases, leaving 12 bases not matched to a gene. The germline V gene encodes CDR1 SEHNR and CDR2 FQNEAQ (reference sequence).

This clonotype appeared many times. CDR3 loop: CASIPSGGYEQFF. In nucleotides, the CDR3 is TGTGCCAGCATACCTAGCGGGGGCTATGAGCAGTTCTTC. This sequence joins TRBV28 and TRBJ2-1; TRBD2 matches 10 bases. Looked up from germline, CDR1 is MDHEN and CDR2 is SYDVKM. V was pared by 7 bases and J by 8 bases, with 5 bases of the junction left unmatched. The CDR3 totals 13 residues.

The rearrangement links TRBV12-3 or TRBV12-4 to TRBJ2-2; D remains ambiguous. The CDR3 length is 16 residues. V lost 6 bases to trimming and J lost 5 bases, with 19 bases between them. CDR3 amino acids: CASRQPGHLFTGELFF. The CDR3 nucleotides read TGTGCCAGCAGACAGCCGGGCCACCTCTTTACCGGGGAGCTGTTTTTT.

This clonotype has more than one count but fewer than ten. As DNA, the CDR3 is TGTGCCAGCAGTTACTCGGAGGGCACTGAAGCTTTCTTT. This translates into CASSYSEGTEAFF. The J gene is TRBJ1-1, the V gene TRBV6-2 or TRBV6-3, with D hard to call. Germline CDR1 MNHEY, CDR2 SVGEGT. Trimming removed 0 bases from V and 4 bases from J, with 6 bases in between. CDR3 length equals 13 residues.

This clonotype was detected once. The chain is built from TRBV4-3 and TRBJ2-3; D uncertain. V was clipped by 2 bases and J by 4 bases, with 16 bases between them. The germline gives CDR1 LGHNA, CDR2 YSLEER. CDR3 length equals 16 residues. In DNA, the CDR3 is TGCGCCAGCAGCCAAACTCCTCGGAGCGAAGCAGATACGCAGTATTTT. It codes for CASSQTPRSEADTQYF.

V and J are TRBV20-1 and TRBJ2-7, with 7 nucleotides matching TRBD1. Germline V gives CDR1 DFQATT, CDR2 SNEGSKA (reference sequence). This CDR3 has 12 residues. J gave up 0 bases and V 7 bases, and 3 bases lay outside the gene matches. CDR3 in amino acids: CSGAGGSYEQYF. The DNA for the CDR3 is TGCAGTGGGGCAGGGGGCTCCTACGAGCAGTACTTC.

The chain recombines TRBV12-3 or TRBV12-4 with TRBJ2-1, with D perhaps TRBD1 or TRBD2 (6 bases each). The CDR3 contains 15 residues. V dropped 5 bases and J dropped 4 bases, with 15 bases sitting between them. CDR3 sequence: CASSPSGGRYNEQFF. The CDR3 DNA follows: TGTGCCAGCAGTCCCTCTGGGGGGCGATACAATGAGCAGTTCTTC.

V gene TRBV7-9 combines with J gene TRBJ2-7, with D possibly TRBD1 on 6 matching bases. The CDR3 is 15 residues long. Germline CDR1 SEHNR, CDR2 FQNEAQ (reference sequence). Trimming took off 4 bases at V and 2 bases at J, with 15 bases between the two ends. CDR3 coding DNA: TGTGCCAGCAGCTCAGTTAACAGGGAGACCTACGAGCAGTACTTC. Protein product: CASSSVNRETYEQYF.

V and J are TRBV20-1 and TRBJ2-5, with 10 bases fitting TRBD2. This CDR3 region has 15 residues. Germline V gives CDR1 DFQATT, CDR2 SNEGSKA (reference sequence). V lost 2 bases, J lost 4 bases, and 7 bases stayed unmatched. The CDR3 bases are TGCAGTGCTAGACCCCCTAGCGGGGGTCCAGAGACCCAGTACTTC. Translating it yields CSARPPSGGPETQYF.

This chain uses TRBV5-6 with TRBJ2-3; D is ambiguous. The CDR3 is 14 amino acids. Germline CDR1 is SGHDT and CDR2 is YYEEEE. V was clipped by 0 bases and J by 2 bases, with 7 bases between them. CDR3: CASSLVAYTDTQYF. Here the CDR3 DNA reads TGTGCCAGCAGCTTGGTCGCGTACACAGATACGCAGTATTTT.

V and J are TRBV5-1 and TRBJ2-7; 9 bases align to TRBD1. CDR3 length equals 16 residues. Germline loops: CDR1 SGHRS, CDR2 YFSETQ. Trimming cost V 4 bases and J 2 bases; bases outside gene matches: 10. The CDR3 spells CASSQTDRGRPYEQYF. For the CDR3, the DNA is TGCGCCAGCAGCCAAACCGACAGGGGGAGACCCTACGAGCAGTACTTC.

The chain carries TRBV6-2 or TRBV6-3 and TRBJ2-3; 8 bases fit TRBD2. Losses at the gene ends were 2 bases for V and 0 bases for J; bases not matched to a gene: 4. This CDR3 is 16 amino acids long. Germline V gene sequence: CDR1 MNHEY, CDR2 SVGEGT. The DNA of the CDR3 is TGTGCCAGCAGTTACGAAGCGGGGGAAAGCACAGATACGCAGTATTTT. Its protein product is CASSYEAGESTDTQYF.

This clonotype has just a few counts. The V gene is TRBV10-3, the J gene TRBJ2-5; possible D gene TRBD2, 6 bases. This CDR3 is built from 12 residues. Germline assignment: CDR1 ENHRY and CDR2 SYGVKD. V was pared by 5 bases and J by 11 bases, with 15 bases between. In DNA form, the CDR3 reads TGTGCCATCAGTTCGTGGGGGGACCCGCAGTACTTC. As protein: CAISSWGDPQYF.

The V and J genes are TRBV6-5 and TRBJ1-6; 7 bases are a match to TRBD1. The length of the CDR3 is 14 residues. The germline V gene encodes CDR1 MNHEY and CDR2 SVGAGI. Trimming removed 6 bases from V and 10 bases from J; junction bases left unmatched: 9. CDR3 DNA: TGTGCCAGCAGAGACGACAGGGTATACTCACCCCTCCACTTT. It yields the protein CASRDDRVYSPLHF.

The table lists this clonotype with a few counts. The chain combines TRBV6-2 or TRBV6-3 with TRBJ2-7, with D perhaps matching TRBD1 or TRBD2 (5 bases each). Germline assignment: CDR1 MNHEY and CDR2 SVGEGT. The V end lost 0 bases, the J end lost 0 bases, and 12 bases lay between the germline ends. The CDR3 extends over 16 amino acids. The CDR3 bases are TGTGCCAGCAGTTACTCCCGGGACCGGAACTCCTACGAGCAGTACTTC. Protein product: CASSYSRDRNSYEQYF.

V gene TRBV20-1 combines with J gene TRBJ2-3, with 9 bases lining up with TRBD2. The trim removed 3 bases at V and 1 base at J, leaving 8 bases unmatched. This CDR3 has 16 amino acids. The V gene's germline CDR1 is DFQATT and CDR2 SNEGSKA (reference sequence). CDR3 nucleotides: TGCAGTGCTAGGCGCCTAGCGGGGCCCGGCACAGATACGCAGTATTTT. It specifies CSARRLAGPGTDTQYF.

This clonotype appeared a few times. CDR3 sequence (DNA): TGTGCCAGCAGCCCGACTAGCGTCCCCGGGGAGCTGTTTTTT. It yields the protein CASSPTSVPGELFF. This chain links TRBV12-3 or TRBV12-4 with TRBJ2-2; 8 nucleotides line up with TRBD2. The CDR3 extends over 14 amino acids. J gave up 6 bases and V 6 bases, and 6 bases lay outside the gene matches.